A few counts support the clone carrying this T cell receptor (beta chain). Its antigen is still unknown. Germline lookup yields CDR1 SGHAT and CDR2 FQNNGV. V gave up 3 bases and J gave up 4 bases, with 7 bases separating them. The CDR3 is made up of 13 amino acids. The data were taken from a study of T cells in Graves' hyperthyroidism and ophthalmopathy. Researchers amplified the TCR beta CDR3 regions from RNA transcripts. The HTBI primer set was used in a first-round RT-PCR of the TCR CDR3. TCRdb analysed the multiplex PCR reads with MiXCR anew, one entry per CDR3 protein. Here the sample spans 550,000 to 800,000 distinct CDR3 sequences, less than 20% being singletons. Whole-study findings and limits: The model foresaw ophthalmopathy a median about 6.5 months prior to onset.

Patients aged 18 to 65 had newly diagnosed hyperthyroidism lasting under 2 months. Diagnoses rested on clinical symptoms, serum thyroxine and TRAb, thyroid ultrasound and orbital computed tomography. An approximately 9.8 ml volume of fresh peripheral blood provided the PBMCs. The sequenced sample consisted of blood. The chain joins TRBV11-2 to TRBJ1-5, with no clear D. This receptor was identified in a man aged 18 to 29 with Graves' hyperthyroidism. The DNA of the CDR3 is TGTGCCAGCAGCTTTCTCAGAAATCAGCCCCAGCATTTT. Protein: CASSFLRNQPQHF. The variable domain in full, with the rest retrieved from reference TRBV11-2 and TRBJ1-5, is EAGVAQSPRYKIIEKRQSVAFWCNPISGHATLYWYQQILGQGPKLLIQFQNNGVVDDSQLPKDRFSAERLKGVDSTLKIQPAKLEDSAVYLCASSFLRNQPQHFGDGTRLSIL.